This T cell receptor (beta chain) was identified in a study of immune evolution from preneoplasia to lung adenocarcinoma. The V end lost 6 bases, the J end lost 9 bases, and 3 bases lay between the germline ends. The CDR3 contains 9 residues. Germline loops: CDR1 KGHSH, CDR2 LQKENI. Data came from immunoSEQ multiplex PCR; TCRdb stores just in-frame clones and leaves some out. The top ten hold approximately 3% of the sample, which has 14,000 or so clones, 65% to 90% seen once. The V call is TRBV18, the J call TRBJ1-5; D unclear. The TCR sequence derives from a donor aged 70 or older with lung adenocarcinoma. Material for sequencing was FFPE lung adenocarcinoma in situ tissue. Here the CDR3 DNA reads TGTGCCAGCTCCCGGCCCCAGCATTTT. Translating gives CASSRPQHF.